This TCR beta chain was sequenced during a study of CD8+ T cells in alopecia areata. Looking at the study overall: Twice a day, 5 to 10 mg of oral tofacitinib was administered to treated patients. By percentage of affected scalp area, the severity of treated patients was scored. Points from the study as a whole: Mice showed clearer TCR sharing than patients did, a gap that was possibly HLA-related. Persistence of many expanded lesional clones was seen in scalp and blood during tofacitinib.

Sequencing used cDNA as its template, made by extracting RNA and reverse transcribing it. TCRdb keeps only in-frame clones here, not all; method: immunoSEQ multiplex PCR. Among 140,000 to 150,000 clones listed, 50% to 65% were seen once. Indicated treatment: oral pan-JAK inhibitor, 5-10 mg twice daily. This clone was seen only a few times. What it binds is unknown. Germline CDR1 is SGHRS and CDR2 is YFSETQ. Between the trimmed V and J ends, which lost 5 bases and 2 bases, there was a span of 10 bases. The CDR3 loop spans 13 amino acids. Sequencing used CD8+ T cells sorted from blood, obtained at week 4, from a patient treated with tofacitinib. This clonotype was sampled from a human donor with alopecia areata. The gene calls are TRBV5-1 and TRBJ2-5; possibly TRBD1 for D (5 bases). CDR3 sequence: CASSPQGQETQYF. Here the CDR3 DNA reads TGCGCCAGCAGTCCGCAGGGACAAGAGACCCAGTACTTC.